The TCR beta chain under discussion was sequenced for a study of blood T cell repertoires in COVID-19. Study details: Nucleic acid was either cDNA or gDNA, and it came from T cells, B-cell-depleted T cells, or PBMCs.

The junction had 7 bases not matched to a gene; V was cut back by 4 bases and J by 5 bases. In germline, CDR1 is LNHDA, CDR2 SQIVND (reference sequence). The CDR3 totals 15 residues. Study members were between roughly 18 and 100 years old and lived in 24 US regions. TCRdb keeps only in-frame clones here, not all; method: immunoSEQ multiplex PCR. The sample consists of about 200,000 clones, roughly 84% of them appearing once. The genes are TRBV19 and TRBJ1-5, with 8 bases that match TRBD1. This receptor was taken from a man in his forties who had recovered from COVID-19. The sample was PBMCs or T cells enriched from blood (not recorded which). CDR3 nucleotides: TGTGCCAGTAGTACCCTGGCAGGGGGCCATCAGCCCCAGCATTTT. Its protein is CASSTLAGGHQPQHF.